This record covers a single TCR beta chain. No antigen is known for it. The CDR3 is 16 residues long. Germline V gene lookup returns CDR1 SGHRS and CDR2 YFSETQ. Between the trimmed V and J ends, which lost 1 base and 1 base, there was a span of 11 bases. This entry is derived from a study of shared clonotypes between healthy human individuals. About the research overall: Donors were a couple of women and three men aged 18 to 49.

General study points: Sorted-subset sequencing, rarefaction showed, was incomplete despite large depth. A limitation of the genetic and exposure-history diversity represented arose from few donors.

Every donor, a Caucasian adult, lived in Nashville, Tennessee. Method: immunoSEQ multiplex PCR; TCRdb's copy keeps in-frame clones and lacks some. The data contain hundreds of thousands of clones, approximately 79% of them singletons. The chain joins TRBV5-1 to TRBJ2-2, with D tentatively TRBD1 (5 bases). The receptor comes from a woman aged 25 to 45 in good health. The specimen sequenced was memory CD4+ T cells sorted from blood. Noted subset: CD45RA-negative fraction. The CDR3 is CASSLRVTENTGELFF. DNA of the CDR3: TGCGCCAGCAGCTTGCGTGTGACAGAGAACACCGGGGAGCTGTTTTTT.